Presented here are 3 T cell receptor beta chains from one specimen sequenced in a study of a mutant IDH1 vaccine in newly diagnosed glioma. Sample time point: week 47, end of study. One vaccine dose held 300 ug of mutant IDH1 20-mer peptide and came with topical imiquimod. These receptors lack a known antigen. This table comes from immunoSEQ multiplex PCR, and its TCRdb copy is limited to in-frame clones, with some not included. This repertoire shows over 30,000 clones, approximately 90% found once; its top ten account for 5.1%. This material consisted of PBMCs, taken from a glioma patient whose treatment included an IDH1 peptide vaccine. The receptors here all came from a woman between 40 and 50 years old with glioma.

The genes are TRBV6-5 and TRBJ1-2, with D perhaps TRBD1 (6 bases). The CDR3 spans 15 residues. CDR1 and CDR2 (germline): MNHEY, SVGAGI. The V gene lost 0 bases and the J gene lost 3 bases, with 11 bases spanning the gap. DNA of the CDR3: TGTGCCAGCAGTTACTCGACGGGGGGCGACTATGGCTACACCTTC. Its translation: CASSYSTGGDYGYTF.

The chain recombines TRBV5-5 with TRBJ2-4; TRBD1 aligns across 9 bases. Germline V gives CDR1 SGHKS, CDR2 YYEKEE (reference sequence). Germline trimming cut 0 bases from V and 4 bases from J; bases unmatched to any gene: 8. CDR3 length equals 17 residues. The CDR3, as DNA: TGTGCCAGCAGCTTGGACCGGACAGGGGAGGTTAAAAACATTCAGTACTTC. Its translation: CASSLDRTGEVKNIQYF.

The chain employs TRBV6-4 and TRBJ1-2; 8 bases line up with TRBD1. V lost 6 bases, J lost 1 base, and 4 bases stayed unmatched. The CDR3 has 14 residues. Germline values: CDR1 MRHNA, CDR2 SNTAGT. The CDR3, as DNA: TGTGCCAGCAGCTCGACAGGGGATAACTATGGCTACACCTTC. The encoded protein is CASSSTGDNYGYTF.